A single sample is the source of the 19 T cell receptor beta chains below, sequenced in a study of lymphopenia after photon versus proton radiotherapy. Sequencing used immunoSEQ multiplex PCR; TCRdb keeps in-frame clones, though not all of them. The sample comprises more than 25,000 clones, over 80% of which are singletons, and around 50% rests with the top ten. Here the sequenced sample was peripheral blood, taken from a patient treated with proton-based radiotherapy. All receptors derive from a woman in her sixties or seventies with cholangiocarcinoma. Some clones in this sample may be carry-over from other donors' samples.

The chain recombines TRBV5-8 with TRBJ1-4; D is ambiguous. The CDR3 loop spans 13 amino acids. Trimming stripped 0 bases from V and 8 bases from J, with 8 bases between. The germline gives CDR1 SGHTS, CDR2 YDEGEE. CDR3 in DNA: TGTGCCAGCAGCTTGGTCCGAACCGAAAAACTGTTTTTT. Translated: CASSLVRTEKLFF. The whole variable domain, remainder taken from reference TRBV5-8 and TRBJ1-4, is EAGVTQSPTHLIKTRGQQATLRCSPISGHTSVYWYQQALGLGLQFLLWYDEGEERNRGNFPPRFSGRQFPNYSSELNVNALELEDSALYLCASSLVRTEKLFFGSGTQLSVL.

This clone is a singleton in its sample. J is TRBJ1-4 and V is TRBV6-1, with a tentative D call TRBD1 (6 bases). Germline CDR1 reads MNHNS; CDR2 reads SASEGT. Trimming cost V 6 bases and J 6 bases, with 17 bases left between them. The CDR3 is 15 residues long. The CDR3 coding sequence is TGTGCCAGCAGAACAGGGAGATCGATTTATGAAAAACTGTTTTTT. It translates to CASRTGRSIYEKLFF.

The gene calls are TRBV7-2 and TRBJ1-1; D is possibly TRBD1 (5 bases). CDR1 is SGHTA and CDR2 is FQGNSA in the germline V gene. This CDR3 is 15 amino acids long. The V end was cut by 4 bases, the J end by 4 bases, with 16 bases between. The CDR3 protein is CASSSRWGGGTEAFF. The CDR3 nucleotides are TGTGCCAGCAGCTCGAGGTGGGGCGGGGGCACTGAAGCTTTCTTT.

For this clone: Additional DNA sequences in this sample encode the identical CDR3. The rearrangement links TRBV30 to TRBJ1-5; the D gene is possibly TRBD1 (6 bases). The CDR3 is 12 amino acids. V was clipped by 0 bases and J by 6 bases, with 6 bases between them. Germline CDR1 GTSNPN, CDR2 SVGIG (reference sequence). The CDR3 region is CAWSVQGQPQHF. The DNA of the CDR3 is TGTGCCTGGAGTGTACAGGGTCAGCCCCAGCATTTT. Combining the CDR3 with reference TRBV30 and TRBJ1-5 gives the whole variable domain SQTIHQWPATLVQPVGSPLSLECTVEGTSNPNLYWYRQAAGRGLQLLFYSVGIGQISSEVPQNLSASRPQDRQFILSSKKLLLSDSGFYLCAWSVQGQPQHFGDGTRLSIL.

The CDR3 sequence: CATADSEGLSYNEQFF. The CDR3 DNA is TGTGCCACCGCTGATTCGGAGGGGCTCTCCTACAATGAGCAGTTCTTC. V and J are TRBV10-3 and TRBJ2-1, with D possibly TRBD2 on 6 matching bases. Trimming shortened V by 10 bases and J by 0 bases, and 19 bases separated the two germline ends. Germline loops: CDR1 ENHRY, CDR2 SYGVKD. The CDR3 runs to 16 residues.

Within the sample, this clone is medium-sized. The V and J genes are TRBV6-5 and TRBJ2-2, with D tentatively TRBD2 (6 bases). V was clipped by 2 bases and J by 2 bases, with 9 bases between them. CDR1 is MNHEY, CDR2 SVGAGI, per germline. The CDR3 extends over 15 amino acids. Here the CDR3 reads CASSYGGENTGELFF. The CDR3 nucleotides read TGTGCCAGCAGTTACGGCGGGGAAAACACCGGGGAGCTGTTTTTT.

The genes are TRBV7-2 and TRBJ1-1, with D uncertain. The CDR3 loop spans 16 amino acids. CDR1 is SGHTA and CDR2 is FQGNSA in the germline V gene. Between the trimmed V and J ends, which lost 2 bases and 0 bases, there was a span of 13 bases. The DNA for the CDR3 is TGTGCCAGCAGCTTAATGGGGTACATTTTGAACACTGAAGCTTTCTTT. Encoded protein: CASSLMGYILNTEAFF. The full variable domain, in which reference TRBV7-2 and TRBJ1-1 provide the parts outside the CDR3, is GAGVSQSPSNKVTEKGKDVELRCDPISGHTALYWYRQSLGQGLEFLIYFQGNSAPDKSGLPSDRFSAERTGGSVSTLTIQRTQQEDSAVYLCASSLMGYILNTEAFFGQGTRLTVV.

The CDR3 region is CASSPTGTKDEKLFF. The CDR3 region has the DNA TGCGCCAGCAGCCCTACGGGAACCAAGGATGAAAAACTGTTTTTT. The V and J genes are TRBV4-3 and TRBJ1-4; D unresolved. In germline, CDR1 is LGHNA, CDR2 YSLEER. CDR3 length equals 15 residues. V lost 4 bases to trimming and J lost 6 bases, with 15 bases between them.

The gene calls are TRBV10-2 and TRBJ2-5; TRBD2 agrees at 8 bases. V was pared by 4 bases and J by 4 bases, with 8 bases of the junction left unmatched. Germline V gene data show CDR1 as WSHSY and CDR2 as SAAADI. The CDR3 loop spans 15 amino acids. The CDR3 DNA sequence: TGCGCCAGCAGTGCCCTGGCGGGGGGCCTAGAGACCCAGTACTTC. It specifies CASSALAGGLETQYF.

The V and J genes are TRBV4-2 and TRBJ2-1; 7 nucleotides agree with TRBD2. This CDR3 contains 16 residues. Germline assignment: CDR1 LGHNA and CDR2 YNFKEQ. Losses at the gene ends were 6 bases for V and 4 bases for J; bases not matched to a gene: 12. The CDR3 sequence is CASSPSSGGQYNEQFF. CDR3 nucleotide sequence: TGTGCCAGCAGTCCCAGCTCGGGGGGTCAGTACAATGAGCAGTTCTTC.

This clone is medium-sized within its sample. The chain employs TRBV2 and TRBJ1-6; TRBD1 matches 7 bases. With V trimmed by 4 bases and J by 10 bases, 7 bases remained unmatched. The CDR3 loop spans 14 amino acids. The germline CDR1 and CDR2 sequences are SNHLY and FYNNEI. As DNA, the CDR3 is TGTGCCAGCAGTGCAACAGGGGAAGGATCACCCCTCCACTTT. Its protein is CASSATGEGSPLHF.

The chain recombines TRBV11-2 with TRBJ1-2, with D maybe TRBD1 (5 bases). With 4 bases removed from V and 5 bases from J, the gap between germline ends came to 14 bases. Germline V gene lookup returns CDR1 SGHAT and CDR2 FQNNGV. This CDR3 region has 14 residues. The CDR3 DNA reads TGTGCCAGCAGCTCCTTTGGCGGGGGTTATGGCTACACCTTC. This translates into CASSSFGGGYGYTF.

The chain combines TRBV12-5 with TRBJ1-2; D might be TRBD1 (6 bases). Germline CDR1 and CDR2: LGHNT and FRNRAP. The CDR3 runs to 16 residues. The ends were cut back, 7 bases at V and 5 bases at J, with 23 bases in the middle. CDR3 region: CASANLIDRSGYGYTF. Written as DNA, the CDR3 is TGTGCTAGTGCCAATCTCATTGACAGGAGCGGATATGGCTACACCTTC.

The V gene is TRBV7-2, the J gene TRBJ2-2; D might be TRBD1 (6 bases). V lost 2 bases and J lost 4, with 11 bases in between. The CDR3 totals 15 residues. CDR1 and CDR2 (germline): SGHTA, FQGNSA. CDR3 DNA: TGTGCCAGCAGCTTATGGGGGCCGGGCACCGGGGAGCTGTTTTTT. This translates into CASSLWGPGTGELFF.

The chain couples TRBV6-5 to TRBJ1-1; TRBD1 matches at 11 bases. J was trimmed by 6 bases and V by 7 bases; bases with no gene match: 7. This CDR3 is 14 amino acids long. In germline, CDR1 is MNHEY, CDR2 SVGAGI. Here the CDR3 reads CASTLGQGVAEAFF. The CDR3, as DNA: TGTGCCAGCACTTTGGGACAGGGGGTCGCTGAAGCTTTCTTT.

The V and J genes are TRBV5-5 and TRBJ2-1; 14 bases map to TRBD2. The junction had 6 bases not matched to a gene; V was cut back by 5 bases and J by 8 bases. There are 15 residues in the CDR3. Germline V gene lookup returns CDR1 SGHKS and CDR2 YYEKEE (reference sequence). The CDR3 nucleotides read TGTGCCAGCAGGGCCGGGACTAGCGGGAGACATGAGCAGTTCTTC. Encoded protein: CASRAGTSGRHEQFF.

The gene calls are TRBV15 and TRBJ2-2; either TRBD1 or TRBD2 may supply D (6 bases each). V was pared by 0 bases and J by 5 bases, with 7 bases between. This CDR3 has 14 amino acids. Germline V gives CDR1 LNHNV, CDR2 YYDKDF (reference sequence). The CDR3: CATSREGGTGELFF. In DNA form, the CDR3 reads TGTGCCACCAGCAGAGAAGGGGGGACCGGGGAGCTGTTTTTT.

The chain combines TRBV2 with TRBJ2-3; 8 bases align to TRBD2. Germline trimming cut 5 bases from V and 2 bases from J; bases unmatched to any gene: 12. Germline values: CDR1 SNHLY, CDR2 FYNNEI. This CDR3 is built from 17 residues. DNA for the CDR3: TGTGCCAGCAGTCGGTCGGTAGCGGGGCTGATCACAGATACGCAGTATTTT. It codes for CASSRSVAGLITDTQYF. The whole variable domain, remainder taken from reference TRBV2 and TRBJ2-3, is EPEVTQTPSHQVTQMGQEVILRCVPISNHLYFYWYRQILGQKVEFLVSFYNNEISEKSEIFDDQFSVERPDGSNFTLKIRSTKLEDSAMYFCASSRSVAGLITDTQYFGPGTRLTVL.

In DNA form, the CDR3 reads TGCGCCAGCAGCACACAGGGGCCGAACACTGAAGCTTTCTTT. Translating it yields CASSTQGPNTEAFF. The chain uses TRBV5-1 and TRBJ1-1; TRBD1 agrees at 7 bases. Per germline, CDR1 SGHRS and CDR2 YFSETQ. V lost 4 bases, J lost 1 base, and 4 bases stayed unmatched. The length of the CDR3 is 14 residues.